This TCR beta chain was captured in a study of beta chain features in type 1 diabetes. Study-level background: Sorted cells from all samples, numbering about 98 million, were examined.

Investigators reverse transcribed all isolated RNA, so they sequenced expressed TCRB transcripts. Libraries were prepared by immunoSEQ multiplex PCR; TCRdb keeps only in-frame clonotypes and omits some of them. The sample lists 500,000 to 700,000 clones, 15% to 18% occurring once. This clone was observed a handful of times. On average, the one heparinised blood draw given by each donor was approximately 120 mL. Over 95% purity was reached by all sorted populations. Germline CDR1 reads SGHAT; CDR2 reads FQNNGV. V lost 5 bases and J lost 4; bases outside the gene matches: 6. The length of the CDR3 is 14 residues.

Input material: naive CD4+ T cells from blood. This clonotype was obtained from a man between 18 and 29 years old in good health. V gene TRBV11-2 combines with J gene TRBJ1-1, with 8 bases lining up with TRBD1. As DNA, the CDR3 is TGTGCCAGCAGCCCGGGGACAGGTGGCACTGAAGCTTTCTTT. Translated, it gives CASSPGTGGTEAFF.